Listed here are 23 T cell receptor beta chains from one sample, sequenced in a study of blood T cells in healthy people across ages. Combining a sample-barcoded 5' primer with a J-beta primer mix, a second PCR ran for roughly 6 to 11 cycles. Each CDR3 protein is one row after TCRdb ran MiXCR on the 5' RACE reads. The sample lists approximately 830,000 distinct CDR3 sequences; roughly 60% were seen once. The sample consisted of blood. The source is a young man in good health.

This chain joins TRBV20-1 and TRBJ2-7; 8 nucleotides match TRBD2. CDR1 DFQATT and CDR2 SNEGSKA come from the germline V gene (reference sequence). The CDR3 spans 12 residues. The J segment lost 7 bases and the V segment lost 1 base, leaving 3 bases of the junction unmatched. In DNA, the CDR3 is TGCAGTGCTAGAGTCACTAGCGGTGAGCAGTACTTC. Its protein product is CSARVTSGEQYF.

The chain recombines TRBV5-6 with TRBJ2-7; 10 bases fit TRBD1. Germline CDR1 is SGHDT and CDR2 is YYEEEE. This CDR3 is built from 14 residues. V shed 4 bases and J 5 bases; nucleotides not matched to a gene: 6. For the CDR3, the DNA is TGTGCCAGCAGCCCAAGACAGGGGGCGAACGAGCAGTACTTC. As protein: CASSPRQGANEQYF.

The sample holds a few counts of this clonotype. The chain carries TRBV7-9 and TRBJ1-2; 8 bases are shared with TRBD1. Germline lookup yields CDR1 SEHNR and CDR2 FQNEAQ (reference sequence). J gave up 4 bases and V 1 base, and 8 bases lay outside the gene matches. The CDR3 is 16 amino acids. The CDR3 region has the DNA TGTGCCAGCAGCTTAGACAGGGGGTTAATATCCTATGGCTACACCTTC. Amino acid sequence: CASSLDRGLISYGYTF. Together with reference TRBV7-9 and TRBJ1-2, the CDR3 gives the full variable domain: DTGVSQNPRHKITKRGQNVTFRCDPISEHNRLYWYRQTLGQGPEFLTYFQNEAQLEKSRLLSDRFSAERPKGSFSTLEIQRTEQGDSAMYLCASSLDRGLISYGYTFGSGTRLTVV.

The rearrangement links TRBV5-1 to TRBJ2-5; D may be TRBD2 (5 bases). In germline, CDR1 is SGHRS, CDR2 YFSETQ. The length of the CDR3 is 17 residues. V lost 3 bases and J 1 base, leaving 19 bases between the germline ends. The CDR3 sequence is CASSSAGFIGVQETQYF. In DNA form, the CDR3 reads TGCGCCAGCAGCTCAGCCGGATTTATCGGGGTCCAAGAGACCCAGTACTTC. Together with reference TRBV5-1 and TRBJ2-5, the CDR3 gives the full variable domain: KAGVTQTPRYLIKTRGQQVTLSCSPISGHRSVSWYQQTPGQGLQFLFEYFSETQRNKGNFPGRFSGRQFSNSRSEMNVSTLELGDSALYLCASSSAGFIGVQETQYFGPGTRLLVL.

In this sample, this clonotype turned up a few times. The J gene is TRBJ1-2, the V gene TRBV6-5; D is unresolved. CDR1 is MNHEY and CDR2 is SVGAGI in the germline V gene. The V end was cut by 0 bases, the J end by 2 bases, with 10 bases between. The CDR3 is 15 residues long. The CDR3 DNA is TGTGCCAGCAGTTACTCTCATCAGGCGAACTATGGCTACACCTTC. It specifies CASSYSHQANYGYTF.

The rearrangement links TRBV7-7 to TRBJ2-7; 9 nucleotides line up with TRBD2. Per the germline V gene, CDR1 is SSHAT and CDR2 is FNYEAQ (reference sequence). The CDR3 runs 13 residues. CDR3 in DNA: TGTGCTGGCAGCCCCGGGACTAGCTCCGAGCAGTACTTC. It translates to CAGSPGTSSEQYF.

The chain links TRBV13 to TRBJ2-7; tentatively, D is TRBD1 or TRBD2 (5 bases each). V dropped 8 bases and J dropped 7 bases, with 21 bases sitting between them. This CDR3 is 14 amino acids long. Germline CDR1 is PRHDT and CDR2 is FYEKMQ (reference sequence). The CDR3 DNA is TGTGCCAGCGGACAATATCGTGCCCCGGGGGAGCAGTACTTC. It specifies CASGQYRAPGEQYF.

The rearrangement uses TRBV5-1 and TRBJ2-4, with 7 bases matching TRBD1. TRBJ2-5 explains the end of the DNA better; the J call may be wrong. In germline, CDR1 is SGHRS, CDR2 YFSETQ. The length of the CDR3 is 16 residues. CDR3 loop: CASSLAGQVGQETQYF. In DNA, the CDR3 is TGCGCCAGCAGCTTGGCCGGACAGGTGGGGCAAGAGACCCAGTACTTC.

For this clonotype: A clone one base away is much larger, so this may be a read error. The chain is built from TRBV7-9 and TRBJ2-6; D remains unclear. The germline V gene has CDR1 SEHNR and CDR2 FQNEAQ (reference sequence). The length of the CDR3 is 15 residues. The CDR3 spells CACSLYGSGANVLTF. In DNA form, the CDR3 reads TGTGCCTGCAGCTTATACGGGTCTGGGGCCAACGTCCTGACTTTC.

CDR3 sequence (DNA): TGCAGTGCTAGAGAGGATAGCGGGGGGACTATTGATACGCAGTATTTT. Protein: CSAREDSGGTIDTQYF. The chain joins TRBV20-1 to TRBJ2-3, with 10 bases lining up with TRBD2. V shed 0 bases and J 6 bases; nucleotides not matched to a gene: 9. The CDR3 consists of 16 residues. Germline CDR1 DFQATT, CDR2 SNEGSKA (reference sequence).

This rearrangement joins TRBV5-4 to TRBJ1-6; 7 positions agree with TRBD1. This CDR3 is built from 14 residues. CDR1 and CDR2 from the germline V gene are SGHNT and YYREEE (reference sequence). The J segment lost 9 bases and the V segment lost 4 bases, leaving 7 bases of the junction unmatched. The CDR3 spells CASSPGGAGSPLHF. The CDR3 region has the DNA TGTGCCAGCAGCCCAGGGGGTGCTGGTTCACCCCTCCACTTT.

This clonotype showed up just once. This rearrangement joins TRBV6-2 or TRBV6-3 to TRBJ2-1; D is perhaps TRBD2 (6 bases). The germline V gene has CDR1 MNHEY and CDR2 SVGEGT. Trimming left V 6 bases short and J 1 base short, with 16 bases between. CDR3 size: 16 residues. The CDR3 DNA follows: TGTGCCAGCAGACCTCTGGGGAGGTCATCCTACAATGAGCAGTTCTTC. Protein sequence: CASRPLGRSSYNEQFF.

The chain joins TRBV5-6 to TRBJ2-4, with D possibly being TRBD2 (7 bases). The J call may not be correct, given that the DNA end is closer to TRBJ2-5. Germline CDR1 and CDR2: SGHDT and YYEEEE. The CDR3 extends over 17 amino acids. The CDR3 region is CASSLAGGHFRIETQYF. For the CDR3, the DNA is TGTGCCAGCAGCTTGGCGGGGGGCCACTTTCGTATAGAGACCCAGTACTTC.

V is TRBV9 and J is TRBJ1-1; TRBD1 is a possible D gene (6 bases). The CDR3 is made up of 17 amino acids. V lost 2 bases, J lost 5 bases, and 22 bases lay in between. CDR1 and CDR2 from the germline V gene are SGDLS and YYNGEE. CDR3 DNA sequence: TGTGCCAGCAGCGTGGAGATGACCCAGACAGGAAAGACTGAAGCTTTCTTT. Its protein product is CASSVEMTQTGKTEAFF.

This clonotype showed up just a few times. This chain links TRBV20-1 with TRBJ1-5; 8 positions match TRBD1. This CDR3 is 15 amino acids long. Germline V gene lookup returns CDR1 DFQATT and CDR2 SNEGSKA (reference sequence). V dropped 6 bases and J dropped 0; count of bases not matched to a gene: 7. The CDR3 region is CSAGTGDTSNQPQHF. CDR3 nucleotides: TGCAGTGCAGGGACAGGAGATACTAGCAATCAGCCCCAGCATTTT.

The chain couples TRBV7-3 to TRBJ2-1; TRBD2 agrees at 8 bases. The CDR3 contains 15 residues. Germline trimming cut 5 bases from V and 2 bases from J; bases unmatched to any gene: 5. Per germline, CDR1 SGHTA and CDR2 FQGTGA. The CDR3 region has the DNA TGTGCCAGCAGCACGGGACTAGGCCCCTACAATGAGCAGTTCTTC. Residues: CASSTGLGPYNEQFF.

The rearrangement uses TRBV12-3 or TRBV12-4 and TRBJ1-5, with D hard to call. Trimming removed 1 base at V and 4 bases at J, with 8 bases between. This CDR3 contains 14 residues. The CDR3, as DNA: TGTGCCAGCAGTTTAGAGGACTTTAATCAGCCCCAGCATTTT. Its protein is CASSLEDFNQPQHF.

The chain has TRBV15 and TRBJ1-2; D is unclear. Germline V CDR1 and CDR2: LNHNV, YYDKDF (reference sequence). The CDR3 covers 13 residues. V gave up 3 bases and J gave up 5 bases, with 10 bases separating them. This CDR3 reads CATSSRYGYGYTF. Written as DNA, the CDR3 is TGTGCCACCAGCAGTCGGTACGGGTATGGCTACACCTTC.

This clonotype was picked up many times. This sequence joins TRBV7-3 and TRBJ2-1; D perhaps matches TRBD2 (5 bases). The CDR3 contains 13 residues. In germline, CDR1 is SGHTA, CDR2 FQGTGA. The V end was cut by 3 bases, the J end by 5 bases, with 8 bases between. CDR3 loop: CASSLRDHNEQFF. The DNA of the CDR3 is TGTGCCAGCAGCTTGAGGGATCACAATGAGCAGTTCTTC.

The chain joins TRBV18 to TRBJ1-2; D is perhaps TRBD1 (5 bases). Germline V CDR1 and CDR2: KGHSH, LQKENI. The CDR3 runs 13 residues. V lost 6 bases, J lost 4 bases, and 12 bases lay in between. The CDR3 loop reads CASSTTALYGYTF. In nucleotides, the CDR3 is TGTGCCAGCTCCACGACAGCCCTCTATGGCTACACCTTC.

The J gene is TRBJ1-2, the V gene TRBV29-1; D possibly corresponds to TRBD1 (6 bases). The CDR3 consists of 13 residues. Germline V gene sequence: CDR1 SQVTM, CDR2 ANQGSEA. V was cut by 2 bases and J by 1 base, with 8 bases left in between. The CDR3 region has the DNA TGCAGCGTTGAATCGGACAGTAACTATGGCTACACCTTC. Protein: CSVESDSNYGYTF.

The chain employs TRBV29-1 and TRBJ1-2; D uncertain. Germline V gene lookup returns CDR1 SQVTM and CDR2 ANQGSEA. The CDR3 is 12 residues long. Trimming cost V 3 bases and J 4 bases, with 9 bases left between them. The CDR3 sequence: CSVDVGRYGYTF. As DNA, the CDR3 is TGCAGCGTTGACGTTGGGCGCTATGGCTACACCTTC.

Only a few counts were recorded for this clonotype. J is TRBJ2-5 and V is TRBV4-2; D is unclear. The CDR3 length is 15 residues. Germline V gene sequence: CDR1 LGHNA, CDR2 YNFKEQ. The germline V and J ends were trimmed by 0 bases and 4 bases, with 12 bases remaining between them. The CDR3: CASSQEGSGGETQYF. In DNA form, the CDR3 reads TGTGCCAGCAGCCAAGAGGGGTCTGGCGGAGAGACCCAGTACTTC.